One and the same sample provided the 31 T cell receptor beta chains below, sequenced in a study of T cells after posttransplantation cyclophosphamide (dated by TCRdb to about 2016). The treatment or condition label for this specimen denotes: high-dose cyclophosphamide on days +3 and +4 as single-agent GVHD prophylaxis. For conditioning, the PTCy patients got busulfan and fludarabine, then a related or unrelated marrow graft, followed by cyclophosphamide on days +3 and +4. Library generation was performed with the immunoSEQ multiplex PCR assay. TCRdb obtained this table from immuneACCESS and retained in-frame rearrangements with V and J assigned. These tables miss some clones; where compared with another copy, unresolved V genes account for less than half of the shortfall, and the remainder is unexplained. The sample table records more than 10,000 clones; approximately 80% of these occur just once. Together, the top ten hold 15% of the sample.

The sample consisted of PBMCs, taken 1755 days after allogeneic stem cell transplant with posttransplant cyclophosphamide. The receptor source for this set is a female patient in her forties or fifties who received an allogeneic stem cell transplant from a related donor, was CMV-positive, and had no GVHD. After a transplant, not all T cells may be the patient's own; some may come from the graft donor.

This sequence joins TRBV11-3 and TRBJ1-4; D gene uncertain. V was shortened by 2 bases and J by 4 bases, with 14 bases between the two germline ends. The CDR3 sequence is 16 residues long. The germline V gene has CDR1 SGHNT and CDR2 YENEEA. As DNA, the CDR3 is TGTGCCAGCAGCTTAATGGCAGGAAAATATAATGAAAAACTGTTTTTT. This gives the protein CASSLMAGKYNEKLFF. Variable domain in full (rest from reference TRBV11-3 and TRBJ1-4): EAGVVQSPRYKIIEKKQPVAFWCNPISGHNTLYWYLQNLGQGPELLIRYENEEAVDDSQLPKDRFSAERLKGVDSTLKIQPAELGDSAVYLCASSLMAGKYNEKLFFGSGTQLSVL.

This clone was observed a single time. V gene TRBV11-3 combines with J gene TRBJ2-2; D perhaps matches TRBD2 (5 bases). The CDR3 loop spans 14 amino acids. V was cut by 1 base and J by 5 bases, with 8 bases left in between. Germline V CDR1 and CDR2: SGHNT, YENEEA. Written as DNA, the CDR3 is TGTGCCAGCAGCTTAGGTACGGGAACCGGGGAGCTGTTTTTT. It specifies CASSLGTGTGELFF.

This rearrangement joins TRBV30 to TRBJ2-3, with 13 bases aligning to TRBD2. CDR1 and CDR2 from the germline V gene are GTSNPN and SVGIG (reference sequence). Trimming took 7 bases from V and 4 from J; bases not matched to a gene: 8. The CDR3 extends over 15 amino acids. The CDR3 here is CAYTSGRAKADTQYF. CDR3 nucleotides: TGTGCCTACACTAGCGGGAGGGCGAAGGCAGATACGCAGTATTTT.

This sequence joins TRBV2 and TRBJ2-3; no definite D call. Germline lookup yields CDR1 SNHLY and CDR2 FYNNEI. V lost 5 bases and J lost 6, with 9 bases in between. The CDR3 spans 12 residues. This CDR3 is CASSLNSDTQYF. In nucleotides, the CDR3 is TGTGCCAGCAGTTTAAACTCGGATACGCAGTATTTT.

This chain connects TRBV10-3 to TRBJ1-3; 7 bases align to TRBD1. Germline V lookup: CDR1 ENHRY, CDR2 SYGVKD. With V trimmed by 4 bases and J by 0 bases, 9 bases remained unmatched. This CDR3 has 17 amino acids. In DNA form, the CDR3 reads TGTGCCATCAGTGGACGACAGGGATCCTTCTCTGGAAACACCATATATTTT. Translation: CAISGRQGSFSGNTIYF.

The CDR3 DNA is TGCGCCAGCAGCTTGAATACTCCGGGACTCCCCCCGGCTCGAGATACGCAGTATTTT. Amino acid sequence: CASSLNTPGLPPARDTQYF. This sequence joins TRBV5-1 and TRBJ2-3; weak D call: TRBD2 (6 bases). The V and J ends lost 1 base and 5 bases respectively, with 26 bases between them. Germline CDR1 SGHRS, CDR2 YFSETQ. The CDR3 is made up of 19 amino acids.

The rearrangement uses TRBV30 and TRBJ2-7, with 10 bases aligning to TRBD2. In germline, CDR1 is GTSNPN, CDR2 SVGIG (reference sequence). The CDR3 covers 16 residues. V shed 1 base and J 3 bases; nucleotides not matched to a gene: 9. The CDR3: CAWSGEGTSAYYEQYF. CDR3 sequence (DNA): TGTGCCTGGAGTGGTGAGGGGACTAGCGCTTACTACGAGCAGTACTTC. The variable domain in full, completed from reference TRBV30 and TRBJ2-7, reads SQTIHQWPATLVQPVGSPLSLECTVEGTSNPNLYWYRQAAGRGLQLLFYSVGIGQISSEVPQNLSASRPQDRQFILSSKKLLLSDSGFYLCAWSGEGTSAYYEQYFGPGTRLTVT.

The chain employs TRBV5-1 and TRBJ1-1; D is uncertain. From germline, CDR1 is SGHRS and CDR2 YFSETQ. V gave up 0 bases and J gave up 7 bases, with 7 bases separating them. CDR3 length: 12 amino acids. CDR3 sequence reads: CASSLGRYEAFF. The CDR3, as DNA: TGCGCCAGCAGCTTGGGGAGATATGAAGCTTTCTTT. Full variable domain (remainder filled in from reference TRBV5-1 and TRBJ1-1): KAGVTQTPRYLIKTRGQQVTLSCSPISGHRSVSWYQQTPGQGLQFLFEYFSETQRNKGNFPGRFSGRQFSNSRSEMNVSTLELGDSALYLCASSLGRYEAFFGQGTRLTVV.

The chain employs TRBV30 and TRBJ1-1; a possible D gene is TRBD1 (6 bases). Trimming cost V 2 bases and J 6 bases, with 13 bases left between them. This CDR3 comprises 13 residues. Germline CDR1 is GTSNPN and CDR2 is SVGIG (reference sequence). This chain's CDR3 is CAWSRGAPAEAFF. For the CDR3, the DNA is TGTGCCTGGAGTCGGGGGGCGCCGGCTGAAGCTTTCTTT.

The rearrangement links TRBV5-1 to TRBJ2-3, with TRBD1 matching 9 bases. The CDR3 totals 16 residues. The germline V gene has CDR1 SGHRS and CDR2 YFSETQ. The V gene end was trimmed by 0 bases and the J gene end by 5 bases; junction bases not matched to a gene: 7. The CDR3 spells CASSLENRGLVDTQYF. CDR3 bases: TGCGCCAGCAGCTTGGAGAACAGGGGGCTCGTAGATACGCAGTATTTT.

The chain uses TRBV6-5 and TRBJ1-1, with no clear D. Trimming took off 4 bases at V and 11 bases at J, with 14 bases between the two ends. The CDR3 totals 12 residues. Germline V gene lookup returns CDR1 MNHEY and CDR2 SVGAGI. The CDR3 DNA reads as TGTGCCAGCAGTTCGATCCCTGAGGGCGCTTTCTTT. It yields the protein CASSSIPEGAFF.

The chain couples TRBV5-1 to TRBJ1-5; TRBD1 matches 7 bases. V trimming: 4 bases; J trimming: 3 bases; junction bases outside the gene matches: 7. Germline V gene sequence: CDR1 SGHRS, CDR2 YFSETQ. The CDR3 totals 15 residues. The CDR3 sequence is CASSLTGTDNQPQHF. As DNA, the CDR3 is TGCGCCAGCAGCCTCACCGGGACAGACAATCAGCCCCAGCATTTT.

The chain has TRBV7-9 and TRBJ1-1; D ambiguous. The CDR3 has 14 residues. Per germline, CDR1 SEHNR and CDR2 FQNEAQ (reference sequence). V lost 1 base and J 5 bases, leaving 11 bases between the germline ends. The CDR3, as DNA: TGTGCCAGCAGCTTAGTTACGGGTAGGACTGAAGCTTTCTTT. The encoded protein is CASSLVTGRTEAFF.

This chain uses TRBV29-1 with TRBJ2-3, with D possibly being TRBD2 (7 bases). This CDR3 has 15 residues. The germline V and J ends were trimmed by 6 bases and 0 bases, with 16 bases remaining between them. The germline V gene has CDR1 SQVTM and CDR2 ANQGSEA. CDR3 bases: TGCAGCGTGGGGGGGGGCGTAGCGAGCACAGATACGCAGTATTTT. It translates to CSVGGGVASTDTQYF.

The V gene is TRBV5-1, the J gene TRBJ1-1; 7 bases are a match to TRBD1. Germline V lookup: CDR1 SGHRS, CDR2 YFSETQ. CDR3 length: 15 amino acids. V gave up 3 bases and J gave up 1 base; unmatched junction bases: 6. This chain's CDR3 is CASSSTRQGNTEAFF. The DNA of the CDR3 is TGCGCCAGCAGCTCAACCCGACAGGGGAACACTGAAGCTTTCTTT.

This chain joins TRBV18 and TRBJ2-2; possible D gene TRBD1, 6 bases. CDR1 is KGHSH, CDR2 LQKENI, per germline. Trimming left V 5 bases short and J 7 bases short, with 23 bases between. This CDR3 has 17 residues. CDR3 coding DNA: TGTGCCAGCTCAAGCCGGGACACCCCTTATTTGAACGGGGAGCTGTTTTTT. This encodes CASSSRDTPYLNGELFF.

This rearrangement joins TRBV19 to TRBJ1-1, with D uncertain. The ends were cut back, 7 bases at V and 1 base at J, with 16 bases in the middle. CDR1 is LNHDA, CDR2 SQIVND, per germline (reference sequence). The CDR3 totals 15 residues. The CDR3 loop reads CASTEVNRWNTEAFF. The DNA of the CDR3 is TGTGCCAGTACGGAGGTAAACAGATGGAACACTGAAGCTTTCTTT.

The chain recombines TRBV10-2 with TRBJ1-5; 7 bases match TRBD1. The CDR3 spans 13 residues. The V gene end was trimmed by 6 bases and the J gene end by 9 bases; junction bases not matched to a gene: 8. Germline V gene sequence: CDR1 WSHSY, CDR2 SAAADI. The DNA of the CDR3 is TGCGCCAGCAGAAGGACAGGATCTGGGCCCCAGCATTTT. Residues: CASRRTGSGPQHF.

The gene calls are TRBV14 and TRBJ1-1, with D maybe TRBD1 (6 bases). CDR1 SGHDN and CDR2 FVKESK come from the germline V gene. V lost 3 bases and J lost 4, with 9 bases in between. The CDR3 loop spans 13 amino acids. The CDR3 reads CASSHGQITEAFF. The DNA of the CDR3 is TGTGCCAGCAGCCATGGACAGATCACTGAAGCTTTCTTT.

This chain connects TRBV5-1 to TRBJ2-3; 7 nucleotides agree with TRBD2. Trimming removed 4 bases from V and 6 bases from J; junction bases left unmatched: 11. CDR3 length: 15 residues. Germline CDR1 is SGHRS and CDR2 is YFSETQ. CDR3 DNA: TGCGCCAGCAGCAGGGACGGGAGGTTCGATGATACGCAGTATTTT. Amino acid sequence: CASSRDGRFDDTQYF.

The chain is built from TRBV13 and TRBJ2-1, with 8 bases lining up with TRBD2. Germline V gene lookup returns CDR1 PRHDT and CDR2 FYEKMQ (reference sequence). The CDR3 contains 15 residues. The trim removed 4 bases at V and 8 bases at J, leaving 10 bases unmatched. CDR3 DNA: TGTGCCAGCAGCTCTTGGACTAGCTTTAAAGATGAGCAGTTCTTC. Translation gives CASSSWTSFKDEQFF.

V and J are TRBV25-1 and TRBJ2-7; D may be TRBD1 (6 bases). The CDR3 sequence is 11 residues long. From germline, CDR1 is MGHDK and CDR2 SYGVNS. Trimming stripped 5 bases from V and 8 bases from J, with 10 bases between. The CDR3 here is CASSRGQKQYF. In DNA form, the CDR3 reads TGTGCCAGCAGTCGAGGACAGAAGCAGTACTTC.

V and J are TRBV7-2 and TRBJ2-7; TRBD2 agrees at 12 bases. The ends lost 7 bases at V and 2 bases at J; junction bases unmatched: 3. Germline loops: CDR1 SGHTA, CDR2 FQGNSA. The CDR3 length is 14 residues. The CDR3 here is CASIGLAGPYEQYF. The CDR3 nucleotides are TGTGCCAGCATCGGACTAGCGGGACCCTACGAGCAGTACTTC.

The chain carries TRBV19 and TRBJ2-3; no definite D call. Germline lookup yields CDR1 LNHDA and CDR2 SQIVND (reference sequence). Trimming took 7 bases from V and 1 from J, leaving 9 bases between them. This CDR3 contains 13 residues. In DNA form, the CDR3 reads TGTGCCAGTAAACCGAGCGGCACAGATACGCAGTATTTT. It translates to CASKPSGTDTQYF.

The chain is built from TRBV6-5 and TRBJ2-2, with TRBD2 identical over 13 bases. Trimming at V came to 4 bases and at J to 7 bases, leaving 6 bases not matched to a gene. The CDR3 has 16 residues. The germline gives CDR1 MNHEY, CDR2 SVGAGI. CDR3 nucleotides: TGTGCCAGCAGTTCCGGGACTAGCGGGATCGTCGGGGAGCTGTTTTTT. This translates into CASSSGTSGIVGELFF.

This chain links TRBV10-3 with TRBJ2-3; 8 bases agree with TRBD2. There are 14 residues in the CDR3. Germline V gene sequence: CDR1 ENHRY, CDR2 SYGVKD. The V gene end was trimmed by 7 bases and the J gene end by 4 bases; junction bases not matched to a gene: 7. The CDR3 loop is CAIMGGGTSDTQYF. CDR3 coding DNA: TGTGCCATCATGGGCGGGGGGACTTCAGATACGCAGTATTTT.

The rearrangement uses TRBV9 and TRBJ2-5; tentatively, D is TRBD1 (6 bases). Germline CDR1 is SGDLS and CDR2 is YYNGEE. The CDR3 spans 14 residues. Trimming stripped 3 bases from V and 2 bases from J, with 11 bases between. As DNA, the CDR3 is TGTGCCAGCAGCGCGGGACACCCTCAAGAGACCCAGTACTTC. It specifies CASSAGHPQETQYF.

This chain connects TRBV7-2 to TRBJ2-7; D possibly corresponds to TRBD1 (6 bases). The germline V gene has CDR1 SGHTA and CDR2 FQGNSA. CDR3 length: 16 residues. V lost 3 bases to trimming and J lost 9 bases, with 24 bases between them. CDR3 region: CASSFGPTGTSLGQYF. CDR3 coding DNA: TGTGCCAGCAGCTTTGGCCCAACCGGGACATCCCTTGGGCAGTACTTC.

This chain joins TRBV9 and TRBJ1-1; 8 bases agree with TRBD1. This CDR3 is 17 amino acids long. J lost 4 bases, V lost 4 bases, and 15 bases had no gene match. In germline, CDR1 is SGDLS, CDR2 YYNGEE. DNA of the CDR3: TGTGCCAGCAGCCCCCACGGGGCAGGGGGCGCCGGCACTGAAGCTTTCTTT. It translates to CASSPHGAGGAGTEAFF.

V gene TRBV27 combines with J gene TRBJ1-2; a possible D gene is TRBD1 (5 bases). The CDR3 is 16 amino acids. Looked up from germline, CDR1 is MNHEY and CDR2 is SMNVEV (reference sequence). V was shortened by 3 bases and J by 3 bases, with 17 bases between the two germline ends. The CDR3: CASSFSGGETYYGYTF. The CDR3 DNA reads TGTGCCAGCAGTTTTAGCGGGGGTGAAACCTACTATGGCTACACCTTC.

This rearrangement joins TRBV4-2 to TRBJ2-7; D perhaps matches TRBD2 (6 bases). CDR1 LGHNA and CDR2 YNFKEQ come from the germline V gene. V was trimmed by 2 bases and J by 3 bases, leaving 17 bases between them. This CDR3 comprises 16 residues. The CDR3 DNA is TGTGCCAGCAGCCAAAGTCTCGGGACTGGATTCTACGAGCAGTACTTC. Translated: CASSQSLGTGFYEQYF.